This T cell receptor beta chain came from a study of T cells after yellow fever vaccination. TCRdb reprocessed the 5' RACE reads with MiXCR, giving one entry per CDR3 protein. The sample has 500,000 to 650,000 distinct CDR3 sequences, around a sixth seen once. Material: PBMCs, obtained less than 6 days after the first yellow fever vaccination. The source is a man aged 18 to 29 who received the YFV17D yellow fever vaccine.

CDR3 sequence reads: CATSRGTGAEFYGYTF. The CDR3 DNA is TGTGCCACCAGCAGGGGTACAGGGGCCGAGTTCTATGGCTACACCTTC. The gene calls are TRBV15 and TRBJ1-2, with TRBD1 matching over 7 bases. The CDR3 is 16 residues long. J lost 4 bases, V lost 3 bases, and 11 bases had no gene match. CDR1 is LNHNV and CDR2 is YYDKDF in the germline V gene (reference sequence).